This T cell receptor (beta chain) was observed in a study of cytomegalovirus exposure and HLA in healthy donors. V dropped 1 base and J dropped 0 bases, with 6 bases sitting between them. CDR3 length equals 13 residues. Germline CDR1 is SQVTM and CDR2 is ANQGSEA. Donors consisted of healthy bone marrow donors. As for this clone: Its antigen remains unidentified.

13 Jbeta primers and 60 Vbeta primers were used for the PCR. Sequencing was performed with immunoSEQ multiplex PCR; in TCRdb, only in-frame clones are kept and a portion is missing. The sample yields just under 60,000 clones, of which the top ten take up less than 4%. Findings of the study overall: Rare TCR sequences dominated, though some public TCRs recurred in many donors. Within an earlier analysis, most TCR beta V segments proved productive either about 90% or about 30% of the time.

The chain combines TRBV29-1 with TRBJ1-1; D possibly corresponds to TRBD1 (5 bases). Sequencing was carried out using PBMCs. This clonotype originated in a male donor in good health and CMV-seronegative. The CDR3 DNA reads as TGCAGCGTTGAAGGACAGATGAACACTGAAGCTTTCTTT. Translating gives CSVEGQMNTEAFF.